This T cell receptor beta chain emerged from a study of vaccination effects on CD4 cells after COVID-19. CD4+ T cell isolation took place after approximately 11 days of culture. V was clipped by 4 bases and J by 10 bases; unmatched bases: 6. The CDR3 is 13 residues long. Germline V CDR1 and CDR2: SGHTA, FQGNSA. A note on this clone: Its antigen remains unidentified.

Generated by immunoSEQ multiplex PCR, the TCRdb table keeps only in-frame clones and is missing some. The sample lists about 64,000 clones, about 72% seen once, with around a quarter in the top ten. The chain is built from TRBV7-2 and TRBJ1-3, with 8 bases aligning to TRBD1. The sample consisted of CD4+ T cells from PBMCs cultured without peptide, taken before COVID-19 vaccination. The sequence derives from a human donor who had a prior SARS-CoV-2 infection. The CDR3 spells CASSSQGARTIYF. The CDR3 region has the DNA TGTGCCAGCAGCTCTCAGGGGGCGCGGACCATATATTTT.